These T cell receptor beta chains were read from a single sample in a study of blood T cells in healthy people across ages. TCRdb re-called the 5' RACE reads through MiXCR, storing one row per CDR3 protein. The repertoire includes about 970,000 distinct CDR3 sequences, just over 50% of them detected once, and roughly 23% sits in the top ten. Sequenced sample: blood. These receptors were taken from an older woman in good health. Both conserved end residues are part of each CDR3. Each record gives: J gene, D gene, V gene, clone size, CDR3 protein, CDR3 DNA. The D gene is left open where the match is weak. Some rows mark clone size as missing; the rest say once, few, many or name a class of expanded clone.

TRBJ2-7 | NA | TRBV7-2 | NA | CASSPPERDISYEQYF | TGTGCCAGCAGTCCCCCCGAGCGGGACATCTCCTACGAGCAGTACTTC
TRBJ1-1 | TRBD1 | TRBV7-9 | NA | CASSLWTGGEDTEAFF | TGTGCCAGCAGCTTATGGACAGGGGGCGAGGACACTGAAGCTTTCTTT
TRBJ2-3 | NA | TRBV28 | NA | CASSFGQFPDTQYF | TGTGCCAGCAGTTTCGGACAGTTTCCAGATACGCAGTATTTT
TRBJ1-1 | NA | TRBV5-1 | NA | CASSYAASNTEAFF | TGCGCCAGCAGCTACGCCGCCTCGAACACTGAAGCTTTCTTT
TRBJ1-1 | NA | TRBV12-3/TRBV12-4 | few | CASSFSRTQAFF | TGTGCCAGCAGTTTTAGTAGGACACAGGCTTTCTTT
TRBJ2-3 | TRBD2 | TRBV10-3 | few | CAISEGLAGTVDTQYF | TGTGCCATCAGTGAGGGGCTAGCGGGAACTGTAGATACGCAGTATTTT
TRBJ1-5 | NA | TRBV12-3/TRBV12-4 | NA | CASTWGGGNQPQHF | TGTGCCAGCACCTGGGGAGGGGGGAATCAGCCCCAGCATTTT
TRBJ2-7 | NA | TRBV9 | few | CASSGDNVGGEQYF | TGTGCCAGCAGCGGGGACAACGTCGGCGGGGAGCAGTACTTC
TRBJ1-6 | NA | TRBV5-4 | NA | CASSLVVNSPLHF | TGTGCCAGCAGTTTGGTGGTGAATTCACCCCTCCACTTT
TRBJ2-1 | NA | TRBV4-2 | NA | CASSPAIGAADEQFF | TGTGCCAGCAGCCCGGCGATTGGGGCCGCGGATGAGCAGTTCTTC
TRBJ2-7 | NA | TRBV21-1 | NA | CASGPYSQRGFIYEQYF | TGTGCCAGCGGACCATATAGCCAGCGGGGTTTCATTTACGAGCAGTACTTC
TRBJ2-3 | TRBD1 | TRBV7-9 | once | CASSSTIGTGGTDTQYF | TGTGCCAGCAGCTCTACTATCGGGACAGGGGGCACAGATACGCAGTATTTT
TRBJ2-7 | NA | TRBV20-1 | few | CSAAAGSYEQYF | TGCAGTGCAGCAGCGGGCTCCTACGAGCAGTACTTC
TRBJ1-4 | TRBD1 | TRBV6-6 | few | CASSSAPGAGGEKLFF | TGTGCCAGCAGTTCGGCACCTGGAGCAGGGGGAGAAAAACTGTTTTTT
TRBJ2-6 | NA | TRBV4-2 | once | CASSQSVVSGANVLTF | TGTGCCAGCAGCCAGAGCGTAGTCTCTGGGGCCAACGTCCTGACTTTC
TRBJ2-7 | NA | TRBV10-3 | few | CAIRPGATAYEQYF | TGTGCCATCAGGCCGGGAGCAACCGCCTACGAGCAGTACTTC
TRBJ2-7 | NA | TRBV6-2/TRBV6-3 | NA | CASGGVRLYEQYF | TGTGCCAGCGGGGGAGTCCGCCTCTACGAGCAGTACTTC
TRBJ2-7 | NA | TRBV6-2/TRBV6-3 | few | CASSYLQTRHGDYEQYF | TGTGCCAGCAGTTACTTACAGACACGACACGGGGACTACGAGCAGTACTTC
TRBJ2-3 | TRBD2 | TRBV6-2/TRBV6-3 | few | CASSYTGLAANTQYF | TGTGCCAGCAGTTACACTGGCCTAGCGGCGAATACGCAGTATTTT
TRBJ2-5 | NA | TRBV20-1 | NA | CSAPPVGGKETQYF | TGCAGTGCTCCGCCTGTCGGGGGCAAAGAGACCCAGTACTTC
TRBJ2-3 | NA | TRBV29-1 | NA | CSVETQGTDTQYF | TGCAGCGTTGAAACCCAGGGAACAGATACGCAGTATTTT
TRBJ2-5 | TRBD2 | TRBV7-2 | few | CASSRAGVRETQYF | TGTGCCAGCAGCCGAGCGGGAGTTCGAGAGACCCAGTACTTC
TRBJ1-6 | NA | TRBV3-1 | few | CASSVRASMMSPLHF | TGTGCCAGCAGCGTTCGGGCCAGCATGATGTCACCCCTCCACTTT
TRBJ2-7 | NA | TRBV7-2 | few | CASSLAGEVSEQYF | TGTGCCAGCAGCTTAGCGGGAGAAGTTAGCGAGCAGTACTTC
TRBJ2-7 | NA | TRBV11-2 | NA | CASSPGEWPNNEQYF | TGTGCCAGCAGCCCCGGGGAGTGGCCTAACAATGAGCAGTACTTC
TRBJ1-2 | NA | TRBV28 | once | CASSRIRGYGYTF | TGTGCCAGCAGCCGAATCAGGGGCTATGGCTACACCTTC
TRBJ1-2 | NA | TRBV29-1 | few | CSVEVSRNGYTF | TGCAGCGTTGAAGTCTCTCGGAATGGCTACACCTTC
TRBJ2-7 | TRBD2 | TRBV20-1 | few | CSARASSGSSYEQYF | TGCAGTGCTAGAGCGTCTAGCGGGAGCTCCTACGAGCAGTACTTC
TRBJ2-5 | NA | TRBV28 | NA | CASSPVEQETQYF | TGTGCCAGCAGTCCCGTGGAGCAAGAGACCCAGTACTTC
TRBJ2-5 | NA | TRBV4-1 | NA | CASLGETQYF | TGCGCCAGCCTGGGAGAGACCCAGTACTTC
TRBJ2-7 | NA | TRBV5-1 | few | CASSLGRAGRISYEQYF | TGCGCCAGCAGCTTGGGTAGGGCAGGGCGAATCTCCTACGAGCAGTACTTC
TRBJ2-5 | NA | TRBV13 | once | CASSLGRGGWQETQYF | TGTGCCAGCAGCTTAGGCAGGGGAGGGTGGCAAGAGACCCAGTACTTC